This entry concerns a single TCR beta chain. The record originates from a study of blood T cell repertoires in COVID-19. The method was immunoSEQ multiplex PCR; TCRdb's version includes in-frame clones alone and lacks a portion of them. The sample lists fewer than 150,000 clones; almost 85% were seen once. The CDR3 covers 16 residues. V lost 3 bases and J lost 3, with 15 bases in between. Germline V gives CDR1 KGHSH, CDR2 LQKENI. The TCR originated in a man aged 50-60 years with acute or convalescent COVID-19. Sequencing input: peripheral blood. This chain connects TRBV18 to TRBJ1-3, with D possibly matching TRBD1 (5 bases). The CDR3 sequence is CASSPDSRGHGNTIYF. The CDR3 DNA reads as TGTGCCAGCTCACCGGATTCAAGGGGCCATGGAAACACCATATATTTT.